This TCR beta chain was observed in a study of identical twins. The cDNA had a unique molecular identifier and a template-switch universal primer site. TCRdb re-called the 5' RACE reads with MiXCR, one entry per CDR3 protein. Found here are about 150,000 distinct CDR3 sequences, 3% to 4% of them singletons; the top ten hold 8.1%. This clonotype was recorded many times. Its matching antigen is unknown. Overall study results and limits: Reduced insertions were recorded for abundant cord blood beta clonotypes, with no such pattern in memory repertoires. Conclusions relied on cross-sectional statistical analysis, not following the same donors.

The J segment lost 2 bases and the V segment lost 1 base, leaving 6 bases of the junction unmatched. Per germline, CDR1 LGHDT and CDR2 YNNKEL (reference sequence). The CDR3 is 17 residues long. This clonotype was sampled from a man between 18 and 29 years old in good health. Sequenced sample: memory T cells sorted from blood. The J gene is TRBJ2-5, the V gene TRBV3-1, with TRBD1 matching over 11 bases. Written as DNA, the CDR3 is TGTGCCAGCAGCCAAGGAAGGACAGGGGGCCGGCAAGAGACCCAGTACTTC. It translates to CASSQGRTGGRQETQYF.